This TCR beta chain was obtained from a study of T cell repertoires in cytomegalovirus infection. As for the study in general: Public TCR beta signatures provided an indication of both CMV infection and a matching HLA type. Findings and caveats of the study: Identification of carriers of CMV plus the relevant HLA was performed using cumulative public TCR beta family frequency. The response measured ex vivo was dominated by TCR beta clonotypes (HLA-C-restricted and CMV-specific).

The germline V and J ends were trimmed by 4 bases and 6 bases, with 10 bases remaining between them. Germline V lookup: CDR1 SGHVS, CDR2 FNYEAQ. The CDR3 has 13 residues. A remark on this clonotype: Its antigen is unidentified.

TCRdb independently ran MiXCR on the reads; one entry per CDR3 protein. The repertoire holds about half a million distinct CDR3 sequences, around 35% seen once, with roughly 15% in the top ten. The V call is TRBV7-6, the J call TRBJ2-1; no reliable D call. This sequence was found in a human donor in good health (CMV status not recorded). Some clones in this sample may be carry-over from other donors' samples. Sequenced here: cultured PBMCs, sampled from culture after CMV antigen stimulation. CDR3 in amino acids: CASSSVLINEQFF. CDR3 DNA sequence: TGTGCCAGCAGCTCAGTATTAATCAATGAGCAGTTCTTC.